The clone carrying this T cell receptor beta chain is a singleton in its sample. Antigen unknown. This entry is derived from a study of Tregs in tolerant kidney transplant recipients. Study-level findings and limits: Findings come from small patient numbers and require larger validation.

Method: immunoSEQ multiplex PCR; TCRdb's copy keeps in-frame clones and lacks some. The data contain some 69,000 clones, roughly 89% of them singletons. The CDR3 runs 15 residues. Germline CDR1 is MNHNY and CDR2 is SVGAGI (reference sequence). V shed 2 bases and J shed 3 bases, with 13 bases lying between them. Unstimulated regulatory T cells (CD4+CD25+CD127-), CD4+CD25- non-regulatory cells, CD4 and CD8 cells were FACS-sorted from thawed PBMCs. The chain combines TRBV6-6 with TRBJ1-2; D unresolved. This TCR came from a human donor in good health. The sequencing input was CD4+ T cells from blood. CDR3 sequence: CASSYTIGIDYGYTF. The CDR3 DNA follows: TGTGCCAGCAGTTACACAATCGGCATTGACTATGGCTACACCTTC.